This T cell receptor beta chain was captured in a study of T cell repertoires in cytomegalovirus infection. Whole-study context: Peptides in the study included HLA-C-restricted and HLA-B-restricted CMV epitopes. CMV infection and matching HLA type were both indicated by public TCR beta signatures. Regarding the study as a whole: Ex vivo, HLA-C-restricted CMV-specific TCR beta clonotypes prevailed over the rest of the response. Summed public TCR beta family frequency identified CMV carriers bearing the relevant HLA.

This clonotype came up a few times. Antigen: not known. Unmatched junction bases numbered 11, after V lost 6 bases and J lost 8 bases. Germline CDR1 SGHTA, CDR2 FQGNSA. CDR3 size: 14 residues. TCRdb re-called the reads through MiXCR, storing one row per CDR3 protein. This sample has a few hundred thousand distinct CDR3 sequences; around two fifths occur once, and the top ten carry over 45%. The source material was cultured PBMCs, sampled from culture after CMV antigen stimulation. The receptor was derived from a human donor in good health (CMV status not recorded). Some clones in this sample may be carry-over from other donors' samples. This chain connects TRBV7-2 to TRBJ1-2, with 8 bases aligning to TRBD1. The chain's CDR3 is CASSPGQGLGGYTF. CDR3 in DNA: TGTGCCAGCAGTCCAGGACAGGGATTGGGCGGCTACACCTTC.